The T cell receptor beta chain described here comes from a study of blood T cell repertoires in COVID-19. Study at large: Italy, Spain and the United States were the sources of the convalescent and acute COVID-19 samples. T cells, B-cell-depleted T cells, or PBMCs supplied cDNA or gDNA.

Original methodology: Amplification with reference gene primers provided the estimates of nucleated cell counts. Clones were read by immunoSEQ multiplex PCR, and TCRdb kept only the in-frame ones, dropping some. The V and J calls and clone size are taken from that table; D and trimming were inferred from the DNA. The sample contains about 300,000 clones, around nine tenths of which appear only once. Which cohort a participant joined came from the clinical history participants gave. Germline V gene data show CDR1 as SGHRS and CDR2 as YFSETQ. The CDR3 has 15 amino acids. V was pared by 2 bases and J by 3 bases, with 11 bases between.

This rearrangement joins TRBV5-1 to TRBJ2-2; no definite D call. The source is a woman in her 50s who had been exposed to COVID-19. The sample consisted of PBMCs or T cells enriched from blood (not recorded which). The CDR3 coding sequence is TGCGCCAGCAGCTTAGACAACAGAGACACCGGGGAGCTGTTTTTT. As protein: CASSLDNRDTGELFF.